This entry lists 26 T cell receptor beta chains sequenced from one sample in a study of cytomegalovirus exposure and HLA in healthy donors. This table comes from immunoSEQ multiplex PCR, and its TCRdb copy is limited to in-frame clones, with some not included. The table includes 140,000 to 150,000 clones, 85% to 95% detected once. The sequenced material came from PBMCs. These receptors all come from a man between 18 and 29 years old in good health and CMV-seropositive.

The V gene is TRBV28, the J gene TRBJ1-2; 8 nucleotides agree with TRBD1. The CDR3 extends over 14 amino acids. Germline values: CDR1 MDHEN, CDR2 SYDVKM. The J segment lost 5 bases and the V segment lost 8 bases, leaving 10 bases of the junction unmatched. The CDR3 loop is CASGGQGRGYGYTF. The CDR3 DNA reads TGTGCCAGCGGCGGACAGGGCCGGGGGTATGGCTACACCTTC.

This chain connects TRBV6-4 to TRBJ2-3; 11 nucleotides match TRBD1. The length of the CDR3 is 19 residues. The junction had 12 bases not matched to a gene; V was cut back by 0 bases and J by 4 bases. Germline CDR1 reads MRHNA; CDR2 reads SNTAGT. CDR3 DNA: TGTGCCAGCAGTGACTCGAGGGGTCGGACAGGGGGCTATCCAGATACGCAGTATTTT. The encoded protein is CASSDSRGRTGGYPDTQYF.

This chain uses TRBV21-1 with TRBJ1-3; TRBD1 reflects the table's D call only, with no check against the DNA. TRBV21-1 is termed a pseudogene. The CDR3 runs 18 residues. CDR3 bases: TGTGCCAGCAGCAACCCGGACAGGCGCTACCGGGGGGGAAACACCATATATTTT. This sequence encodes CASSNPDRRYRGGNTIYF.

A single count supports this clone. The rearrangement links TRBV7-8 to TRBJ1-1; TRBD1 matches 7 bases. V shed 1 base, J shed 8 bases, and the junction held 4 bases outside the gene matches. CDR3 length equals 13 residues. Germline-derived CDR1 and CDR2 are SGHVS and FQNEAQ. CDR3: CASSLGGGHEAFF. The DNA for the CDR3 is TGTGCCAGCAGCTTAGGAGGGGGCCACGAAGCTTTCTTT.

The gene calls are TRBV7-8 and TRBJ1-6; possibly TRBD1 for D (6 bases). The germline gives CDR1 SGHVS, CDR2 FQNEAQ. Trimming shortened V by 4 bases and J by 14 bases, and 27 bases separated the two germline ends. The CDR3 length is 17 residues. CDR3 amino acids: CASSSGLRDNRRMALHF. CDR3 DNA: TGTGCCAGCAGCTCAGGTCTCCGGGACAACCGAAGGATGGCCCTCCACTTT. The entire variable domain, with the rest obtained from reference TRBV7-8 and TRBJ1-6, is as follows: GAGVSQSPRYKVAKRGQDVALRCDPISGHVSLFWYQQALGQGPEFLTYFQNEAQLDKSGLPSDRFFAERPEGSVSTLKIQRTQQEDSAVYLCASSSGLRDNRRMALHFGNGTRLTVT.

CDR3 nucleotide sequence: TGTGCCAGCAGAACCGGGACAGGCCTTGGCGAGCAGTACTTC. Amino acids: CASRTGTGLGEQYF. The chain has TRBV27 and TRBJ2-7; 8 bases are a match to TRBD1. V shed 6 bases, J shed 6 bases, and the junction held 10 bases outside the gene matches. CDR1 is MNHEY and CDR2 is SMNVEV in the germline V gene (reference sequence). There are 14 residues in the CDR3.

This chain joins TRBV7-8 and TRBJ1-5; 9 bases align to TRBD1. The germline V gene encodes CDR1 SGHVS and CDR2 FQNEAQ. The ends lost 5 bases at V and 2 bases at J; junction bases unmatched: 13. The CDR3 consists of 18 residues. This CDR3 reads CASSPRLWDRDGNQPQHF. The CDR3 nucleotides read TGTGCCAGCAGCCCTAGGCTTTGGGACAGGGACGGCAATCAGCCCCAGCATTTT. The whole variable domain, filled in from reference TRBV7-8 and TRBJ1-5, reads GAGVSQSPRYKVAKRGQDVALRCDPISGHVSLFWYQQALGQGPEFLTYFQNEAQLDKSGLPSDRFFAERPEGSVSTLKIQRTQQEDSAVYLCASSPRLWDRDGNQPQHFGDGTRLSIL.

V gene TRBV15 combines with J gene TRBJ2-7, with a weak D call TRBD1 (5 bases). Trimming removed 0 bases from V and 3 bases from J, with 12 bases in between. The CDR3 is 15 amino acids. Looked up from germline, CDR1 is LNHNV and CDR2 is YYDKDF (reference sequence). The CDR3 spells CATSRDYAGFYEQYF. The CDR3 nucleotides are TGTGCCACCAGCAGAGATTATGCAGGGTTCTACGAGCAGTACTTC.

The chain has TRBV19 and TRBJ2-7; 8 bases align to TRBD1. This CDR3 is 11 amino acids long. With 9 bases clipped from V and 3 bases from J, the junction kept 1 base outside the gene matches. Per germline, CDR1 LNHDA and CDR2 SQIVND (reference sequence). DNA for the CDR3: TGTGCCAGCGGACAGGGCTACGAGCAGTACTTC. The encoded protein is CASGQGYEQYF.

J is TRBJ2-7 and V is TRBV6-6, with 8 bases matching TRBD1. Germline-derived CDR1 and CDR2 are MNHNY and SVGAGI (reference sequence). Trimming removed 7 bases from V and 2 bases from J; junction bases left unmatched: 4. This CDR3 contains 13 residues. CDR3 amino acids: CASTDRATYEQYF. Here the CDR3 DNA reads TGTGCCAGCACGGACAGGGCCACCTACGAGCAGTACTTC.

The chain joins TRBV9 to TRBJ1-3; D not resolved. This CDR3 is 17 amino acids long. V lost 3 bases and J 4 bases, leaving 20 bases between the germline ends. The germline CDR1 and CDR2 sequences are SGDLS and YYNGEE. The CDR3 region has the DNA TGTGCCAGCAGCGAGCGGGGAGGAGGAGGCCCGGGAAACACCATATATTTT. Amino acids: CASSERGGGGPGNTIYF.

V and J are TRBV5-6 and TRBJ1-5; weak D call: TRBD1 (5 bases). V was pared by 4 bases and J by 4 bases, with 18 bases between. The CDR3 totals 16 residues. From germline, CDR1 is SGHDT and CDR2 YYEEEE. CDR3 loop: CASSNLRGEGNQPQHF. The CDR3 region has the DNA TGTGCCAGCAGCAACCTCCGGGGGGAAGGTAATCAGCCCCAGCATTTT.

The CDR3 nucleotides read TGTGCCAGCAGTGAGCGCTCGGGAGCCTCTGGAAACACCATATATTTT. Translated: CASSERSGASGNTIYF. The rearrangement joins TRBV2 to TRBJ1-3; D ambiguous. Germline-derived CDR1 and CDR2 are SNHLY and FYNNEI. The CDR3 totals 16 residues. V gave up 3 bases and J gave up 0 bases, with 12 bases separating them.

The chain carries TRBV7-6 and TRBJ2-3, with a tentative D call TRBD1 (5 bases). The germline V gene encodes CDR1 SGHVS and CDR2 FNYEAQ. V lost 1 base, J lost 6 bases, and 11 bases lay in between. CDR3 length: 14 residues. Written as DNA, the CDR3 is TGTGCCAGCAGCTTAGGCCAGGGTGTGGATACGCAGTATTTT. This gives the protein CASSLGQGVDTQYF.

This clone came up a few times. This sequence joins TRBV6-5 and TRBJ2-3; 8 bases map to TRBD2. This CDR3 is 16 amino acids long. After removal of 0 bases from V and 3 bases from J, the junction contained 5 bases not matched to a gene. Germline V gene data show CDR1 as MNHEY and CDR2 as SVGAGI. CDR3 protein: CASSYSSGRGTDTQYF. The CDR3 DNA is TGTGCCAGCAGTTACTCCTCCGGGAGGGGGACAGATACGCAGTATTTT.

The chain joins TRBV28 to TRBJ2-7; 8 bases match TRBD1. CDR3 length equals 15 residues. Germline-derived CDR1 and CDR2 are MDHEN and SYDVKM. The V and J ends lost 6 bases and 2 bases, in that order; junction bases with no gene match: 9. The CDR3 sequence is CASRPPDRAPYEQYF. In DNA form, the CDR3 reads TGTGCCAGCAGACCTCCGGACAGGGCGCCCTACGAGCAGTACTTC.

The chain employs TRBV19 and TRBJ2-7, with D perhaps matching TRBD1 (6 bases). Germline assignment: CDR1 LNHDA and CDR2 SQIVND (reference sequence). The length of the CDR3 is 14 residues. Trimming took 5 bases from V and 4 from J, leaving 15 bases between them. The CDR3 nucleotides are TGTGCCAGTAGTTTCACAGGGACCTTGTACGAGCAGTACTTC. Its translation: CASSFTGTLYEQYF.

The chain joins TRBV28 to TRBJ1-2; D is ambiguous. Between the trimmed V and J ends, which lost 2 bases and 4 bases, there was a span of 11 bases. The CDR3 sequence is 14 residues long. Germline loops: CDR1 MDHEN, CDR2 SYDVKM. The DNA of the CDR3 is TGTGCCAGCAGTTTAAAGCTGTTCGGCTATGGCTACACCTTC. Amino acid sequence: CASSLKLFGYGYTF.

The chain links TRBV28 to TRBJ1-1; D is perhaps TRBD1 (6 bases). Trimming left V 5 bases short and J 11 bases short, with 24 bases between. The CDR3 covers 15 residues. In germline, CDR1 is MDHEN, CDR2 SYDVKM. Here the CDR3 DNA reads TGTGCCAGCAGTCCGCTGAGGACAGAGGGATCCATGGCTTTCTTT. This sequence encodes CASSPLRTEGSMAFF.

The J gene is TRBJ2-2, the V gene TRBV27, with D uncertain. The CDR3 is made up of 16 amino acids. The germline V gene encodes CDR1 MNHEY and CDR2 SMNVEV (reference sequence). Trimming removed 2 bases at V and 2 bases at J, with 12 bases between. CDR3 protein: CASSLLSVLNTGELFF. CDR3 bases: TGTGCCAGCAGTTTACTGTCGGTGCTTAACACCGGGGAGCTGTTTTTT.

The chain couples TRBV2 to TRBJ2-5; 15 nucleotides align to TRBD2. The CDR3 spans 16 residues. Germline assignment: CDR1 SNHLY and CDR2 FYNNEI. Losses at the gene ends were 4 bases for V and 3 bases for J; bases not matched to a gene: 3. CDR3 sequence reads: CASSGGLAGGEETQYF. The CDR3 nucleotides read TGTGCCAGCAGTGGGGGACTAGCGGGAGGAGAAGAGACCCAGTACTTC.

This chain uses TRBV19 with TRBJ2-7, with D perhaps matching TRBD2 (5 bases). V shed 4 bases and J shed 2 bases, with 9 bases lying between them. The CDR3 runs 13 residues. Per the germline V gene, CDR1 is LNHDA and CDR2 is SQIVND (reference sequence). CDR3 residues: CASSTPGAYEQYF. CDR3 DNA: TGTGCCAGTAGTACCCCCGGGGCCTACGAGCAGTACTTC.

The V call is TRBV4-1, the J call TRBJ1-1, with D tentatively TRBD1 (5 bases). Trimming stripped 4 bases from V and 0 bases from J, with 12 bases between. This CDR3 contains 15 residues. Germline lookup yields CDR1 MGHRA and CDR2 YSYEKL. CDR3 residues: CASSPSTVMNTEAFF. CDR3 in DNA: TGCGCCAGCAGCCCATCGACAGTCATGAACACTGAAGCTTTCTTT.

This clone was observed a single time. The chain has TRBV6-5 and TRBJ1-5; D remains ambiguous. Germline CDR1 MNHEY, CDR2 SVGAGI. V dropped 0 bases and J dropped 5 bases, with 5 bases sitting between them. CDR3 length: 13 amino acids. This CDR3 is CASSYSSYQPQHF. The CDR3 region has the DNA TGTGCCAGCAGTTACTCGAGCTATCAGCCCCAGCATTTT.

The chain employs TRBV2 and TRBJ2-3; no reliable D call. This CDR3 is built from 13 residues. Germline CDR1 is SNHLY and CDR2 is FYNNEI. Deletions cut 3 bases from V and 4 bases from J, with 8 bases between. The CDR3 sequence is CASSEVRSDTQYF. The CDR3 bases are TGTGCCAGCAGTGAGGTGAGGTCAGATACGCAGTATTTT.

The chain carries TRBV28 and TRBJ2-7; the D is unclear. The CDR3 extends over 16 amino acids. V lost 2 bases and J lost 3, with 17 bases in between. Germline V gives CDR1 MDHEN, CDR2 SYDVKM. CDR3 protein: CASSLVRTVALYEQYF. Written as DNA, the CDR3 is TGTGCCAGCAGTTTAGTCCGTACAGTTGCTCTCTACGAGCAGTACTTC.